These 25 T cell receptor beta chains came from one sample sequenced in a study of T cell responses to AZD1222 COVID-19 vaccine. Sequencing was performed with immunoSEQ multiplex PCR; in TCRdb, only in-frame clones are kept and a portion is missing. The data show roughly 99,000 clones, around 92% seen once. This material consisted of peripheral blood, taken 28 days after the second AZD1222 dose. These receptors were collected from an adult who received the AZD1222 COVID-19 vaccine.

The chain is built from TRBV2 and TRBJ1-5; 9 bases are shared with TRBD1. The CDR3 extends over 17 amino acids. Germline values: CDR1 SNHLY, CDR2 FYNNEI. Trimming took 7 bases from V and 0 from J; bases not matched to a gene: 10. This CDR3 reads CASTQGQGSYSNQPQHF. The CDR3 DNA is TGTGCCAGCACTCAGGGACAGGGATCTTATAGCAATCAGCCCCAGCATTTT.

The J gene is TRBJ2-5, the V gene TRBV7-9; 8 bases align to TRBD1. The CDR3 runs 16 residues. Germline V lookup: CDR1 SEHNR, CDR2 FQNEAQ (reference sequence). V shed 4 bases and J 2 bases; nucleotides not matched to a gene: 9. CDR3 DNA sequence: TGTGCCAGCAGCTCTTCCCCGGGACAGGAACAAGAGACCCAGTACTTC. Translation gives CASSSSPGQEQETQYF.

The V call is TRBV28, the J call TRBJ2-2; D is uncertain. The CDR3 loop spans 13 amino acids. The V end was cut by 5 bases, the J end by 4 bases, with 8 bases between. Germline lookup yields CDR1 MDHEN and CDR2 SYDVKM. CDR3 coding DNA: TGTGCCAGCAGTAACGCCCCCACCGGGGAGCTGTTTTTT. This translates into CASSNAPTGELFF. Combining the CDR3 with reference TRBV28 and TRBJ2-2 gives the whole variable domain DVKVTQSSRYLVKRTGEKVFLECVQDMDHENMFWYRQDPGLGLRLIYFSYDVKMKEKGDIPEGYSVSREKKERFSLILESASTNQTSMYLCASSNAPTGELFFGEGSRLTVL.

This clone was observed a single time. This rearrangement joins TRBV30 to TRBJ2-1; 12 bases are a match to TRBD1. Unmatched junction bases numbered 6, after V lost 2 bases and J lost 10 bases. The CDR3 has 14 amino acids. Germline loops: CDR1 GTSNPN, CDR2 SVGIG (reference sequence). DNA for the CDR3: TGTGCCTGGAGTCTCGGGACAGGGGGCACCGAGCAGTTCTTC. Residues: CAWSLGTGGTEQFF.

CDR3 amino acids: CASSLGGLTDTQYF. The DNA for the CDR3 is TGTGCCAGCAGCTTGGGGGGACTCACAGATACGCAGTATTTT. J is TRBJ2-3 and V is TRBV11-3; D is possibly TRBD2 (6 bases). V was shortened by 3 bases and J by 2 bases, with 9 bases between the two germline ends. This CDR3 has 14 amino acids. Per germline, CDR1 SGHNT and CDR2 YENEEA.

The V gene is TRBV5-1, the J gene TRBJ1-1; D ambiguous. Germline V CDR1 and CDR2: SGHRS, YFSETQ. The CDR3 spans 14 residues. Trimming cost V 2 bases and J 4 bases, with 12 bases left between them. CDR3 nucleotides: TGCGCCAGCAGCTTCAATCCAATGGTCACTGAAGCTTTCTTT. It encodes CASSFNPMVTEAFF.

The DNA for the CDR3 is TGCAGTGCTAGTGGACAGGCCGGAAACGAGCAGTACTTC. Translating gives CSASGQAGNEQYF. The chain is built from TRBV20-1 and TRBJ2-7; 7 bases line up with TRBD1. Looked up from germline, CDR1 is DFQATT and CDR2 is SNEGSKA (reference sequence). The CDR3 is made up of 13 amino acids. Trimming took 3 bases from V and 5 from J; bases not matched to a gene: 7.

The V call is TRBV14, the J call TRBJ1-1; no definite D call. The germline gives CDR1 SGHDN, CDR2 FVKESK. Between the trimmed V and J ends, which lost 4 bases and 4 bases, there was a span of 10 bases. This CDR3 comprises 13 residues. CDR3 nucleotide sequence: TGTGCCAGCAGCCGGGATCTGGGCACTGAAGCTTTCTTT. The encoded protein is CASSRDLGTEAFF. Full variable domain (outside the CDR3, taken from reference TRBV14 and TRBJ1-1): EAGVTQFPSHSVIEKGQTVTLRCDPISGHDNLYWYRRVMGKEIKFLLHFVKESKQDESGMPNNRFLAERTGGTYSTLKVQPAELEDSGVYFCASSRDLGTEAFFGQGTRLTVV.

V gene TRBV15 combines with J gene TRBJ2-7; the D gene is possibly TRBD1 (6 bases). CDR3 size: 14 residues. V lost 0 bases and J 3 bases, leaving 9 bases between the germline ends. The germline gives CDR1 LNHNV, CDR2 YYDKDF (reference sequence). The CDR3 region is CATSRETGIYEQYF. CDR3 nucleotides: TGTGCCACCAGCAGAGAAACAGGGATCTACGAGCAGTACTTC.

The V and J genes are TRBV7-3 and TRBJ2-7, with 7 bases aligning to TRBD1. The V segment lost 4 bases and the J segment 6 bases; nucleotides outside the gene matches: 6. CDR1 is SGHTA and CDR2 is FQGTGA in the germline V gene. The CDR3 runs 13 residues. The CDR3: CASSSDRESEQYF. The CDR3 region has the DNA TGTGCCAGCAGCTCCGACAGGGAATCCGAGCAGTACTTC.

The genes are TRBV3-1 (or the pseudogene TRBV3-2) and TRBJ2-7; 8 nucleotides match TRBD2. CDR1 LGHDT and CDR2 YNNKEL come from the germline V gene (reference sequence). The junction had 8 bases not matched to a gene; V was cut back by 1 base and J by 6 bases. CDR3 size: 15 residues. The CDR3 spells CASSQGTVAGSEQYF. CDR3 DNA: TGTGCCAGCAGCCAAGGTACGGTAGCGGGGAGCGAGCAGTACTTC.

The rearrangement joins TRBV4-3 to TRBJ1-1; D call uncertain. The V gene lost 3 bases and the J gene lost 0 bases, with 11 bases spanning the gap. CDR1 and CDR2 from the germline V gene are LGHNA and YSLEER. The CDR3 totals 15 residues. The CDR3 DNA follows: TGCGCCAGCAGCCACGCTGTGAGCTTGAACACTGAAGCTTTCTTT. Protein product: CASSHAVSLNTEAFF.

This chain links TRBV11-2 with TRBJ2-3; 9 bases are a match to TRBD2. This CDR3 region has 16 residues. CDR1 and CDR2 (germline): SGHAT, FQNNGV. V lost 4 bases to trimming and J lost 2 bases; unmatched junction nucleotides: 7. DNA of the CDR3: TGTGCCAGCAGCTCTGGACTAGCGAGTTCCACAGATACGCAGTATTTT. This translates into CASSSGLASSTDTQYF.

The chain couples TRBV28 to TRBJ1-4; tentative D call: TRBD1 (5 bases). Trimming removed 7 bases at V and 5 bases at J, with 14 bases between. The CDR3 spans 14 residues. Germline loops: CDR1 MDHEN, CDR2 SYDVKM. CDR3 in amino acids: CASKTGTVNEKLFF. The DNA for the CDR3 is TGTGCCAGCAAAACCGGGACGGTGAATGAAAAACTGTTTTTT.

This clone has a single count. This chain uses TRBV29-1 with TRBJ1-2; 8 bases align to TRBD1. V shed 6 bases, J shed 4 bases, and the junction held 13 bases outside the gene matches. CDR3 size: 15 residues. CDR1 is SQVTM, CDR2 ANQGSEA, per germline. CDR3: CSVVGLTGAGYGYTF. DNA for the CDR3: TGCAGCGTCGTTGGCTTGACAGGGGCTGGCTATGGCTACACCTTC.

The J gene is TRBJ1-3, the V gene TRBV6-5; TRBD1 matches at 7 bases. The ends lost 6 bases at V and 3 bases at J; junction bases unmatched: 8. This CDR3 is 15 amino acids long. From germline, CDR1 is MNHEY and CDR2 SVGAGI. Here the CDR3 DNA reads TGTGCCAGCAGAGACAGGGCTTCGGGTGGAAACACCATATATTTT. This gives the protein CASRDRASGGNTIYF.

This clone was seen just once. The V gene is TRBV15, the J gene TRBJ2-5, with a possible D match to TRBD2 (6 bases). The germline V gene encodes CDR1 LNHNV and CDR2 YYDKDF (reference sequence). There are 13 residues in the CDR3. Trimming pared 4 bases from V and 3 bases from J, leaving 9 bases between. The DNA for the CDR3 is TGTGCCACCAGCATTGCGGGGAAAGAGACCCAGTACTTC. It is translated as CATSIAGKETQYF.

This chain links TRBV5-1 with TRBJ2-6; 8 nucleotides line up with TRBD2. CDR3 length: 16 residues. Germline values: CDR1 SGHRS, CDR2 YFSETQ. Trimming cost V 2 bases and J 0 bases; bases outside gene matches: 1. The CDR3 is CASSFAGGSGANVLTF. The DNA of the CDR3 is TGCGCCAGCAGCTTCGCGGGAGGCTCTGGGGCCAACGTCCTGACTTTC.

The rearrangement joins TRBV7-8 to TRBJ2-4; D is possibly TRBD1 (5 bases). Germline V CDR1 and CDR2: SGHVS, FQNEAQ. The CDR3 is made up of 15 amino acids. The V end lost 5 bases, the J end lost 0 bases, and 11 bases lay between the germline ends. The CDR3 protein is CASSPTQGAKNIQYF. The CDR3 coding sequence is TGTGCCAGCAGCCCCACTCAGGGAGCCAAAAACATTCAGTACTTC.

This sequence joins TRBV27 and TRBJ1-2; D call uncertain. Germline CDR1 MNHEY, CDR2 SMNVEV (reference sequence). The CDR3 runs 12 residues. Trimming left V 2 bases short and J 8 bases short, with 9 bases between. CDR3 sequence: CASSLKVGGYTF. DNA for the CDR3: TGTGCCAGCAGTTTAAAAGTAGGAGGCTACACCTTC.

The chain has TRBV29-1 and TRBJ1-2, with D possibly being TRBD1 (5 bases). The length of the CDR3 is 13 residues. V was trimmed by 6 bases and J by 6 bases, leaving 17 bases between them. Germline assignment: CDR1 SQVTM and CDR2 ANQGSEA. This CDR3 is CSVGGTPRDGYTF. In DNA form, the CDR3 reads TGCAGCGTCGGCGGGACCCCAAGGGATGGCTACACCTTC.

The rearrangement joins TRBV7-8 to TRBJ1-2; TRBD1 agrees at 7 bases. Germline CDR1 reads SGHVS; CDR2 reads FQNEAQ. The CDR3 loop spans 15 amino acids. V shed 5 bases, J shed 0 bases, and the junction held 6 bases outside the gene matches. The CDR3 is CASSPGQPPNYGYTF. Here the CDR3 DNA reads TGTGCCAGCAGCCCGGGACAGCCACCTAACTATGGCTACACCTTC.

The chain joins TRBV29-1 to TRBJ1-1; D is uncertain. The CDR3 consists of 11 residues. Per germline, CDR1 SQVTM and CDR2 ANQGSEA. Trimming removed 6 bases from V and 1 base from J, with 6 bases in between. The CDR3 nucleotides are TGCAGCGTCAGAGGGAACACTGAAGCTTTCTTT. This codes for CSVRGNTEAFF.

The gene calls are TRBV7-3 and TRBJ1-1, with 8 bases identical to TRBD1. The germline CDR1 and CDR2 sequences are SGHTA and FQGTGA. The ends lost 5 bases at V and 7 bases at J; junction bases unmatched: 12. The CDR3 sequence is 15 residues long. The CDR3 DNA reads TGTGCCAGCAGCGCACAGGGACAGGCCAGGAATGAAGCTTTCTTT. Amino acid sequence: CASSAQGQARNEAFF.

This chain links TRBV19 with TRBJ1-4, with D hard to call. The V gene's germline CDR1 is LNHDA and CDR2 SQIVND (reference sequence). The V gene lost 3 bases and the J gene lost 3 bases, with 14 bases spanning the gap. CDR3 size: 16 residues. In nucleotides, the CDR3 is TGTGCCAGTAGTATGGTAGACGGAACTTCTAATGAAAAACTGTTTTTT. Protein: CASSMVDGTSNEKLFF.